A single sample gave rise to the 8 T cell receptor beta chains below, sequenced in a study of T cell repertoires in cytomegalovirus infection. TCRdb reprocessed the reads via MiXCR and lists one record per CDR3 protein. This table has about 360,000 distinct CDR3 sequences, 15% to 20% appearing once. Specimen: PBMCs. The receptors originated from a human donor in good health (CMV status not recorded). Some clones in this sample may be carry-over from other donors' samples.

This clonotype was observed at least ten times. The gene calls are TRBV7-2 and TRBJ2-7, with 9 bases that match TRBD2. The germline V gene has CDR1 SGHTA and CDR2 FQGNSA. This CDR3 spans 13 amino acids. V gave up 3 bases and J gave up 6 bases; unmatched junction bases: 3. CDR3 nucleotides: TGTGCCAGCAGCTTGAAGCGGGAGGTCGAGCAGTACTTC. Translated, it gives CASSLKREVEQYF.

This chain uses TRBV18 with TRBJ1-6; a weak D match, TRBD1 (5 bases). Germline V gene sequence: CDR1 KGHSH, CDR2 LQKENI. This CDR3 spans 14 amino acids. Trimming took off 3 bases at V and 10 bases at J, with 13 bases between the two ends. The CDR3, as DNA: TGTGCCAGCTCACCCGCAGGGTGGCGGTCACCCCTCCACTTT. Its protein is CASSPAGWRSPLHF.

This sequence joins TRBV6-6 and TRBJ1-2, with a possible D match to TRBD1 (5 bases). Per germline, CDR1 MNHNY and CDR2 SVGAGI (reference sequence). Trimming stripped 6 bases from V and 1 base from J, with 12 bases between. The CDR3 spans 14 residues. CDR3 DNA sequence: TGTGCCAGCAGCCCCGACAGTGATAACTATGGCTACACCTTC. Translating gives CASSPDSDNYGYTF.

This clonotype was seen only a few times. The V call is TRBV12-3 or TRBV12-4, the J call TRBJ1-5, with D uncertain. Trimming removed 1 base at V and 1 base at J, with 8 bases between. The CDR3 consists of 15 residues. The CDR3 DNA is TGTGCCAGCAGTTTAGGCCGCAGAAGCAATCAGCCCCAGCATTTT. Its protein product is CASSLGRRSNQPQHF.

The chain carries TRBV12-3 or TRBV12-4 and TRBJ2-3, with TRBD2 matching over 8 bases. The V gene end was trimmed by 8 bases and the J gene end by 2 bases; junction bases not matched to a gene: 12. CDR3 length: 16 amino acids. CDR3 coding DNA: TGTGCCAGCCCACCGGGGGGGCCCGAAACCACAGATACGCAGTATTTT. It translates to CASPPGGPETTDTQYF.

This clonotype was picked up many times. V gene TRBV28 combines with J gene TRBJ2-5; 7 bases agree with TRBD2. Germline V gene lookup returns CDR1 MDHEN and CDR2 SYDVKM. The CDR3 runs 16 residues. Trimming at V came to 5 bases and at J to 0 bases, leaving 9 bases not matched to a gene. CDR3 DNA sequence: TGTGCCAGCAGTCCGCCCTCCGGGAGGAACCAAGAGACCCAGTACTTC. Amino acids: CASSPPSGRNQETQYF.

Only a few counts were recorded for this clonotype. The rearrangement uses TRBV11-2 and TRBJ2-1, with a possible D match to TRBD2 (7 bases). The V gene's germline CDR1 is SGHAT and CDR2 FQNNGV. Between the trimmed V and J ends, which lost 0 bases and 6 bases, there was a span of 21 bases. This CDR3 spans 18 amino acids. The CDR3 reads CASSLDRRGGRGGNEQFF. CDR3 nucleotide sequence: TGTGCCAGCAGCTTAGATCGACGGGGCGGGAGAGGGGGCAATGAGCAGTTCTTC.

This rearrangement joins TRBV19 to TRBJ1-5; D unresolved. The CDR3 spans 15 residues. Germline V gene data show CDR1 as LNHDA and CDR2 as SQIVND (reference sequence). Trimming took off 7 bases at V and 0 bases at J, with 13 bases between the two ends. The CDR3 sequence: CASTDGIYSNQPQHF. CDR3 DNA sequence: TGTGCCAGTACCGACGGAATTTATAGCAATCAGCCCCAGCATTTT.